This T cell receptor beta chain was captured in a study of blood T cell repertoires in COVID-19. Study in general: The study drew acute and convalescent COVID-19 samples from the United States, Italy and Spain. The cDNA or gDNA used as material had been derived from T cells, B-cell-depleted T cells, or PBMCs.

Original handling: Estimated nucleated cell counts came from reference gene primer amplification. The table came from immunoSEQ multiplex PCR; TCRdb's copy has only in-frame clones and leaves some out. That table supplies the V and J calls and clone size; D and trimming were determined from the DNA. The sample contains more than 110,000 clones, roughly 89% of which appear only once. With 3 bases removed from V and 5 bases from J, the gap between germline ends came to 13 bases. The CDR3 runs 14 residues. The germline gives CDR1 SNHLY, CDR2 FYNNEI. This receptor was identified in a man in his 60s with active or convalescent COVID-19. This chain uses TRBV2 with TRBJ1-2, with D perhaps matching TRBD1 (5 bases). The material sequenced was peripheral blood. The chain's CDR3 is CASSEGGFQYGYTF. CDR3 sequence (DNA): TGTGCCAGCAGTGAGGGGGGTTTTCAATATGGCTACACCTTC.